The clone carrying this T cell receptor (beta chain) was picked up a small number of times. The antigen is unknown. This CDR3 contains 14 residues. Germline-derived CDR1 and CDR2 are SQVTM and ANQGSEA. V dropped 6 bases and J dropped 3 bases, with 15 bases sitting between them. The data belong to a study of beta chain features in type 1 diabetes. Of the isolated RNA, all was reverse transcribed, and so the sequenced material was expressed TCRB transcripts. Some clones are missing from TCRdb's copy, which holds only in-frame ones; the method was immunoSEQ multiplex PCR. This table holds 640,000 or so clones, 11% to 15% found once. The study's findings and limits: Type 1 diabetes patients had moderately but significantly shorter TCRB CDR3s in all four CD4+ subsets. In these data, an HLA type influence on TCRB rearrangement remained unresolved. Insertions at VDJ junctions were less frequent in type 1 diabetes patients. These patients also deleted more nucleotides at the same junctions. Researchers reported that naive, central memory and Treg TCRB repertoires appeared more similar in patients than in healthy donors.

J is TRBJ1-5 and V is TRBV29-1, with D tentatively TRBD1 (6 bases). The receptor's source is a man between 18 and 29 years old with type 1 diabetes. Sequencing was done on a sample of naive CD4+ T cells from blood. CDR3 bases: TGCAGCGTGAGCGGGGGACAATTCAATCAGCCCCAGCATTTT. Its protein product is CSVSGGQFNQPQHF.